This T cell receptor (beta chain) was found in a study of early T cells in non-severe SARS-CoV-2 infection. Study summary: Investigators sequenced bulk RNA drawn from unsorted whole blood, and chains remained unpaired.

V was clipped by 3 bases and J by 4 bases; unmatched bases: 7. This CDR3 comprises 15 residues. The germline CDR1 and CDR2 sequences are MGHDK and SYGVNS. Unique molecular identifier tags were affixed to discrete cDNA molecules. TCRdb reanalysed the 5' RACE reads using MiXCR and keeps one entry per CDR3 protein. Of just under 65,000 distinct CDR3 sequences listed, less than 15% are singletons. The sequenced sample was whole blood. The receptor was isolated from an adult who was a healthcare worker with PCR-confirmed SARS-CoV-2 infection or an uninfected control (not recorded which). The rearrangement joins TRBV25-1 to TRBJ1-2; 8 positions agree with TRBD1. DNA for the CDR3: TGTGCCAGCAGTGAGCTCCAGGGGGCGATCTATGGCTACACCTTC. This sequence encodes CASSELQGAIYGYTF.